Each of the 19 T cell receptor beta chains below was sequenced from the same sample in a study of OX40 agonist ivuxolimab in advanced cancers. Generated by immunoSEQ multiplex PCR, the TCRdb table keeps only in-frame clones and is missing some. The sample includes approximately 25,000 clones, approximately 80% seen only once; the top ten take less than 20%. This material consisted of CD4+ or CD8+ T cells sorted from blood, taken in a trial of the OX40 agonist ivuxolimab. The receptors stem from an adult with an advanced solid tumor such as melanoma, head and neck, liver or kidney cancer.

Of note for this clone: The junction and the germline gene differ at one end; a read error may be behind it. This chain joins TRBV18 and TRBJ2-7, with 7 bases fitting TRBD1. Per germline, CDR1 KGHSH and CDR2 LQKENI. The CDR3 sequence is 14 residues long. CDR3 DNA sequence: TGTGCCAGCTCACCACTAGCCCGGGACAGACAAGTTTTCTTC. It is translated as CASSPLARDRQVFF.

The genes are TRBV9 and TRBJ2-7; maybe TRBD1 (7 bases). This CDR3 has 14 amino acids. In germline, CDR1 is SGDLS, CDR2 YYNGEE. V lost 4 bases and J 4 bases, leaving 15 bases between the germline ends. Here the CDR3 DNA reads TGTGCCAGCAGCCTCCAGGGGGGCGCGTACGAGCAGTACTTC. Translated, it gives CASSLQGGAYEQYF. Variable domain in full (rest from reference TRBV9 and TRBJ2-7): DSGVTQTPKHLITATGQRVTLRCSPRSGDLSVYWYQQSLDQGLQFLIQYYNGEERAKGNILERFSAQQFPDLHSELNLSSLELGDSALYFCASSLQGGAYEQYFGPGTRLTVT.

J is TRBJ1-5 and V is TRBV21-1; the tabulated D call, TRBD1, remains unverified against the DNA. TRBV21-1 is a pseudogene segment. The CDR3 is 13 residues long. The CDR3 bases are TGTGCCAGAACAGGGGTAGGCAATCAGCCCCAGCATTTT. It codes for CARTGVGNQPQHF.

The chain has TRBV19 and TRBJ2-3; 9 nucleotides agree with TRBD1. Germline assignment: CDR1 LNHDA and CDR2 SQIVND (reference sequence). V trimming: 4 bases; J trimming: 4 bases; junction bases outside the gene matches: 6. The CDR3 length is 15 residues. For the CDR3, the DNA is TGTGCCAGTAGTACGTACAGGGGGCGCGCAGATACGCAGTATTTT. Translation gives CASSTYRGRADTQYF.

This clone was counted a few times. The chain combines TRBV5-6 with TRBJ1-6; D remains unclear. The CDR3 extends over 12 amino acids. Germline-derived CDR1 and CDR2 are SGHDT and YYEEEE. Trimming shortened V by 1 base and J by 10 bases, and 6 bases separated the two germline ends. As DNA, the CDR3 is TGTGCCAGCAGCTTGAGCGACTCACCCCTCCACTTT. Its translation is CASSLSDSPLHF. The whole variable domain, remainder taken from reference TRBV5-6 and TRBJ1-6, is DAGVTQSPTHLIKTRGQQVTLRCSPKSGHDTVSWYQQALGQGPQFIFQYYEEEERQRGNFPDRFSGHQFPNYSSELNVNALLLGDSALYLCASSLSDSPLHFGNGTRLTVT.

The chain uses TRBV5-4 and TRBJ2-1, with no clear D. Per the germline V gene, CDR1 is SGHNT and CDR2 is YYREEE (reference sequence). V was trimmed by 4 bases and J by 0 bases, leaving 11 bases between them. The CDR3 is 15 amino acids. DNA of the CDR3: TGTGCCAGCAGCATGGAAAGGTTCTCCTACAATGAGCAGTTCTTC. The encoded protein is CASSMERFSYNEQFF.

The chain employs TRBV18 and TRBJ2-1, with 10 nucleotides matching TRBD2. Per germline, CDR1 KGHSH and CDR2 LQKENI. V shed 5 bases, J shed 1 base, and the junction held 8 bases outside the gene matches. The CDR3 covers 17 residues. The CDR3 sequence: CASSMSPSGGSYNEQFF. In DNA form, the CDR3 reads TGTGCCAGCTCAATGAGCCCTAGCGGGGGTTCCTACAATGAGCAGTTCTTC.

V and J are TRBV9 and TRBJ1-1, with 9 bases aligning to TRBD1. This CDR3 has 17 residues. Germline-derived CDR1 and CDR2 are SGDLS and YYNGEE. V was clipped by 4 bases and J by 0 bases; unmatched bases: 10. CDR3 DNA sequence: TGTGCCAGCAGCCGCGGGGGGACAGGGTTCATGAACACTGAAGCTTTCTTT. The encoded protein is CASSRGGTGFMNTEAFF.

This chain connects TRBV2 to TRBJ1-2, with D possibly being TRBD1 (5 bases). Germline CDR1 SNHLY, CDR2 FYNNEI. The CDR3 extends over 17 amino acids. Trimming left V 2 bases short and J 3 bases short, with 19 bases between. This CDR3 reads CASSERGREAPYYGYTF. The CDR3 DNA reads as TGTGCCAGCAGTGAAAGGGGCAGGGAGGCCCCGTACTATGGCTACACCTTC. The complete variable domain, with remaining parts taken from reference TRBV2 and TRBJ1-2, reads EPEVTQTPSHQVTQMGQEVILRCVPISNHLYFYWYRQILGQKVEFLVSFYNNEISEKSEIFDDQFSVERPDGSNFTLKIRSTKLEDSAMYFCASSERGREAPYYGYTFGSGTRLTVV.

V gene TRBV5-1 combines with J gene TRBJ2-3; 11 nucleotides line up with TRBD2. Germline assignment: CDR1 SGHRS and CDR2 YFSETQ. The CDR3 runs to 21 residues. J was trimmed by 4 bases and V by 3 bases; bases with no gene match: 22. For the CDR3, the DNA is TGCGCCAGCAGCTCGTTCGCTAGCGGGGGGCCCTCCGTCAGCACGGCAGATACGCAGTATTTT. It is translated as CASSSFASGGPSVSTADTQYF.

The rearrangement joins TRBV7-9 to TRBJ2-4; possibly TRBD1 or TRBD2 for D (5 bases each). This CDR3 contains 15 residues. V was cut by 6 bases and J by 3 bases, with 15 bases left in between. CDR1 SEHNR and CDR2 FQNEAQ come from the germline V gene (reference sequence). The DNA for the CDR3 is TGTGCCAGCAGGCCCGACGGGGCTCGCAAAAACATTCAGTACTTC. Its translation is CASRPDGARKNIQYF.

This clone has only one observation. V usage is TRBV5-1 and J usage is TRBJ2-7; TRBD1 matches 9 bases. The CDR3 is made up of 17 amino acids. The V and J ends lost 2 bases and 1 base, in that order; junction bases with no gene match: 10. CDR1 is SGHRS and CDR2 is YFSETQ in the germline V gene. The CDR3 protein is CASSLLISGTGSYEQYF. Written as DNA, the CDR3 is TGCGCCAGCAGCTTACTAATTTCCGGGACAGGGTCCTACGAGCAGTACTTC.

This chain joins TRBV6-6 and TRBJ1-2; D unclear. This CDR3 has 14 amino acids. The V and J ends lost 7 bases and 4 bases respectively, with 16 bases between them. From germline, CDR1 is MNHNY and CDR2 SVGAGI (reference sequence). The CDR3 is CASTIPGSLYGYTF. The CDR3, as DNA: TGTGCCAGCACGATACCGGGCTCGCTCTATGGCTACACCTTC.

The CDR3 DNA sequence: TGTGCCAGCAGCTTAGGTCCGGGGATGATGAGTGAAAAACTGTTTTTT. This sequence encodes CASSLGPGMMSEKLFF. The chain couples TRBV11-2 to TRBJ1-4; no definite D call. The germline V gene has CDR1 SGHAT and CDR2 FQNNGV. V was shortened by 1 base and J by 7 bases, with 16 bases between the two germline ends. The CDR3 spans 16 residues.

The rearrangement joins TRBV10-3 to TRBJ2-7; 7 nucleotides agree with TRBD2. Per germline, CDR1 ENHRY and CDR2 SYGVKD. The CDR3 is 14 residues long. J gave up 4 bases and V 0 bases, and 3 bases lay outside the gene matches. DNA for the CDR3: TGTGCCATCAGTGAGTCGTCTAGCGGATACGAGCAGTACTTC. Its translation is CAISESSSGYEQYF.

The rearrangement joins TRBV4-1 to TRBJ2-5, with 9 positions matching TRBD1. This CDR3 comprises 17 residues. Germline values: CDR1 MGHRA, CDR2 YSYEKL. With V trimmed by 2 bases and J by 1 base, 8 bases remained unmatched. The CDR3 protein is CASSQTGGGGIQETQYF. The CDR3 DNA follows: TGCGCCAGCAGCCAAACAGGGGGCGGTGGGATCCAAGAGACCCAGTACTTC.

The chain couples TRBV2 to TRBJ1-1; no definite D call. V was pared by 2 bases and J by 7 bases, with 8 bases between. Germline V gene sequence: CDR1 SNHLY, CDR2 FYNNEI. The CDR3 contains 12 residues. CDR3 amino acids: CASSETGDEAFF. The CDR3 DNA is TGTGCCAGCAGTGAAACTGGAGATGAAGCTTTCTTT.

This clone was seen once. The chain joins TRBV5-1 to TRBJ2-1, with 9 positions matching TRBD1. CDR1 is SGHRS, CDR2 YFSETQ, per germline. CDR3 length equals 15 residues. The J segment lost 7 bases and the V segment lost 3 bases, leaving 8 bases of the junction unmatched. The CDR3 is CASSSGTGSWNEQFF. The DNA of the CDR3 is TGCGCCAGCAGCTCCGGGACAGGGTCTTGGAATGAGCAGTTCTTC.

The chain is built from TRBV5-1 and TRBJ2-5; 11 bases are a match to TRBD2. J gave up 1 base and V 7 bases, and 3 bases lay outside the gene matches. The CDR3 is 14 residues long. Germline values: CDR1 SGHRS, CDR2 YFSETQ. CDR3 coding DNA: TGCGCCAGCGCTACTAGCGGGGGCCAAGAGACCCAGTACTTC. Protein: CASATSGGQETQYF.